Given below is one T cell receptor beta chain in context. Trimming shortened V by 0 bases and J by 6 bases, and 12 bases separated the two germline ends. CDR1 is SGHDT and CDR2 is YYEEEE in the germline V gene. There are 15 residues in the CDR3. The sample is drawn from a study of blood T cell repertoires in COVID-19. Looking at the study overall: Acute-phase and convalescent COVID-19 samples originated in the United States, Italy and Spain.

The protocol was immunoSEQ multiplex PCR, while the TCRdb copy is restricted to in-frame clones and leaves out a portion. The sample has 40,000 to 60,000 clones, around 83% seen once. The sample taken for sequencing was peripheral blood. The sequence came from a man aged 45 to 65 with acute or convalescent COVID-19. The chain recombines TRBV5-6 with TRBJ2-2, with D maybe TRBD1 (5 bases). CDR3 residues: CASSLEGIIAGELFF. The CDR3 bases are TGTGCCAGCAGCTTGGAGGGGATTATCGCCGGGGAGCTGTTTTTT.